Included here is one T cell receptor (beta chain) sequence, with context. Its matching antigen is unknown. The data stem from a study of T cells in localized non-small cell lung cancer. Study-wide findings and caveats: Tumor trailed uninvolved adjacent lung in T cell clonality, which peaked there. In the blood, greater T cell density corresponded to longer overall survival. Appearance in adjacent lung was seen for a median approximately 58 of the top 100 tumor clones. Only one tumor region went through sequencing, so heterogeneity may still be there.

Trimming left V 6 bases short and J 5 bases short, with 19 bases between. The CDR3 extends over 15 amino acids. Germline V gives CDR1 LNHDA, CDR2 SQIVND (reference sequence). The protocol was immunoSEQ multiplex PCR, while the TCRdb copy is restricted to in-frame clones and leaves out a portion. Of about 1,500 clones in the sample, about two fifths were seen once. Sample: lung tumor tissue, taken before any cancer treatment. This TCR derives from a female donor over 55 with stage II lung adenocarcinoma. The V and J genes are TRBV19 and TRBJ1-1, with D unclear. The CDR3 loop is CASRRLSLGATEAFF. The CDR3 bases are TGTGCCAGTAGGCGACTCTCCCTCGGCGCAACTGAAGCTTTCTTT.